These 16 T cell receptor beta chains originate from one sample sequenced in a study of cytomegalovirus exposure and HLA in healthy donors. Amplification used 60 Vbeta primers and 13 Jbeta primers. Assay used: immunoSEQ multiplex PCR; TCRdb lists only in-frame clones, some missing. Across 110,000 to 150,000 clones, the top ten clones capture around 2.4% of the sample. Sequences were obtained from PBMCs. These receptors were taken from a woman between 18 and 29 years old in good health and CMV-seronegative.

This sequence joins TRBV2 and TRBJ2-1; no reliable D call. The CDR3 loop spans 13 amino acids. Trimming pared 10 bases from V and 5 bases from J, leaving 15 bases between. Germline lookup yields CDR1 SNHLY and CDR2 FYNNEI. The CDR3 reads CATERLEDNEQFF. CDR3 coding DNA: TGTGCCACCGAGAGGCTTGAGGACAATGAGCAGTTCTTC.

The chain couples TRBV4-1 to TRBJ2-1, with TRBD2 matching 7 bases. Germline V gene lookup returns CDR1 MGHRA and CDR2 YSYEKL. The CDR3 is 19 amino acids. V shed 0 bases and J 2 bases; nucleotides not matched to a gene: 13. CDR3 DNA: TGCGCCAGCAGCCAAGAGCCGAGCGGGACGAGTTCCACCTACAATGAGCAGTTCTTC. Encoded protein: CASSQEPSGTSSTYNEQFF.

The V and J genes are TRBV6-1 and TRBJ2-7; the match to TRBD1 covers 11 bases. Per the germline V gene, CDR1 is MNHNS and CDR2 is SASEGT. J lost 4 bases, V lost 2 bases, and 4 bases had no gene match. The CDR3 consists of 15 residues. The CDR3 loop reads CASSELDRGLYEQYV. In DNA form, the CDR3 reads TGTGCCAGCAGTGAATTGGACAGGGGGCTTTACGAGCAGTACGTC.

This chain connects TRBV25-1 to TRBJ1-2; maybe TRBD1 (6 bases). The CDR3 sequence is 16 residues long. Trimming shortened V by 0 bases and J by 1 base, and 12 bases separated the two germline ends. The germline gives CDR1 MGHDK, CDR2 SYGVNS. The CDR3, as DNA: TGTGCCAGCAGTGAATACTCGCAGGGGCTTAACTATGGCTACACCTTC. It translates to CASSEYSQGLNYGYTF.

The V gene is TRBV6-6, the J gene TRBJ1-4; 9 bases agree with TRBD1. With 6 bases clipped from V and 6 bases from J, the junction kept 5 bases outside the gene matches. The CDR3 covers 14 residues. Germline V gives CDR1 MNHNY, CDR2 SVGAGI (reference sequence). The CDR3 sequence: CASRGTGRDEKLFF. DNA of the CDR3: TGTGCCAGCAGGGGGACAGGGAGGGATGAAAAACTGTTTTTT.

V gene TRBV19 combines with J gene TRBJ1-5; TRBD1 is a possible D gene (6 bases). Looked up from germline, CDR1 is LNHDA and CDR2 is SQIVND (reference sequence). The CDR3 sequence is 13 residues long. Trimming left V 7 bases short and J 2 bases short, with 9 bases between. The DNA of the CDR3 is TGTGCCAGTACAGGGGCTGGCAATCAGCCCCAGCATTTT. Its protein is CASTGAGNQPQHF.

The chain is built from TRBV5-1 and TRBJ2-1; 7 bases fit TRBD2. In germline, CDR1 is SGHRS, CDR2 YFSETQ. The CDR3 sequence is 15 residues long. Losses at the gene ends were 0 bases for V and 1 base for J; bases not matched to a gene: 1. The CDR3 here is CASSLVAGSYNEQFF. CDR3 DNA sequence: TGCGCCAGCAGCTTGGTAGCGGGTTCCTACAATGAGCAGTTCTTC. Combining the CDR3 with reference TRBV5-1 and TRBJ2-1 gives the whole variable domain KAGVTQTPRYLIKTRGQQVTLSCSPISGHRSVSWYQQTPGQGLQFLFEYFSETQRNKGNFPGRFSGRQFSNSRSEMNVSTLELGDSALYLCASSLVAGSYNEQFFGPGTRLTVL.

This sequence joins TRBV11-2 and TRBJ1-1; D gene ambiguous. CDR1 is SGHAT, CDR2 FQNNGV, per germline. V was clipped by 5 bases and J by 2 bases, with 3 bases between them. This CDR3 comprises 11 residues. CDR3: CASSTNTEAFF. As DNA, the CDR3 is TGTGCCAGCAGCACAAACACTGAAGCTTTCTTT.

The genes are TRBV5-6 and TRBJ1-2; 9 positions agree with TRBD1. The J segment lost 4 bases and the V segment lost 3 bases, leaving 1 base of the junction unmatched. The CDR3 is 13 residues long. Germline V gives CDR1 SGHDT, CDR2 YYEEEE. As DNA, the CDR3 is TGTGCCAGCAGCTCGGGACAGGGCTATGGCTACACCTTC. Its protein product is CASSSGQGYGYTF.

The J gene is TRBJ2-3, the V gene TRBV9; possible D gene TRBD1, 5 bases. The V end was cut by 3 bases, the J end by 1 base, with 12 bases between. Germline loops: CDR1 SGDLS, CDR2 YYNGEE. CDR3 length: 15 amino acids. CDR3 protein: CASSGRVEGTDTQYF. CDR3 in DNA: TGTGCCAGCAGCGGCAGGGTTGAGGGCACAGATACGCAGTATTTT.

This CDR3 is CASSRTGPNTEAFF. In DNA, the CDR3 is TGTGCCAGCAGTCGAACAGGCCCGAACACTGAAGCTTTCTTT. The rearrangement joins TRBV27 to TRBJ1-1; D is possibly TRBD1 (5 bases). The CDR3 spans 14 residues. Trimming took off 5 bases at V and 1 base at J, with 11 bases between the two ends. Germline CDR1 reads MNHEY; CDR2 reads SMNVEV (reference sequence).

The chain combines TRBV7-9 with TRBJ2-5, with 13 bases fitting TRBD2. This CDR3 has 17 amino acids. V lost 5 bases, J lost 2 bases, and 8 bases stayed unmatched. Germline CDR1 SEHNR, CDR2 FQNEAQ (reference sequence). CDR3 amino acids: CASSPGLAGVRQETQYF. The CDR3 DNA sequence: TGTGCCAGCAGCCCTGGACTAGCGGGAGTAAGACAAGAGACCCAGTACTTC.

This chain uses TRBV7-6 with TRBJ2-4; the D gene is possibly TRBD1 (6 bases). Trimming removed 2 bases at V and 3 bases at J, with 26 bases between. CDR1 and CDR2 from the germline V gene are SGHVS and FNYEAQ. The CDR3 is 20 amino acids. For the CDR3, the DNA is TGTGCCAGCAGCTTACTCCCTCCGAGGACAGCTAAATTGGGCAAAAACATTCAGTACTTC. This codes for CASSLLPPRTAKLGKNIQYF. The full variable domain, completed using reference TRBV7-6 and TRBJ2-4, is GAGVSQSPRYKVTKRGQDVALRCDPISGHVSLYWYRQALGQGPEFLTYFNYEAQQDKSGLPNDRFSAERPEGSISTLTIQRTEQRDSAMYRCASSLLPPRTAKLGKNIQYFGAGTRLSVL.

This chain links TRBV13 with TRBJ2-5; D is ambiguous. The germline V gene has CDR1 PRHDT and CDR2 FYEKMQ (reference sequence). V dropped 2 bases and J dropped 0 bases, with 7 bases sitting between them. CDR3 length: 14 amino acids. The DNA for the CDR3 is TGTGCCAGCAGCTTAAGCGAGTACCAAGAGACCCAGTACTTC. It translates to CASSLSEYQETQYF.

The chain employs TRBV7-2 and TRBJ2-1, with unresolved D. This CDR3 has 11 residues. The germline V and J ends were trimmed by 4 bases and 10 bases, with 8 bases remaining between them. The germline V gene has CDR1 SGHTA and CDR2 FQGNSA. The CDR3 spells CASSSLEEQFF. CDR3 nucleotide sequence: TGTGCCAGCAGCTCCCTCGAGGAGCAGTTCTTC.

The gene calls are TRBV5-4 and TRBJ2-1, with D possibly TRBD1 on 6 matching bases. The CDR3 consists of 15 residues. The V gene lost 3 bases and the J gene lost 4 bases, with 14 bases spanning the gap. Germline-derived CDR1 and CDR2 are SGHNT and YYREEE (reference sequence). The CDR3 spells CASSSTAQGYNEQFF. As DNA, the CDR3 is TGTGCCAGCAGCTCCACCGCCCAGGGGTACAATGAGCAGTTCTTC.